One and the same sample provided the 19 T cell receptor beta chains below, sequenced in a study of cytomegalovirus exposure and HLA in healthy donors. Use of 60 Vbeta and 13 Jbeta primers characterized the PCR. Sequencing was performed with immunoSEQ multiplex PCR; in TCRdb, only in-frame clones are kept and a portion is missing. This table has around 120,000 clones, under 90% appearing once. Input material: PBMCs. These receptors originate from a man younger than 35 in good health and CMV-seronegative.

This clone was detected a few times. V usage is TRBV4-3 and J usage is TRBJ1-1; tentative D call: TRBD1 (5 bases). V dropped 0 bases and J dropped 0 bases, with 8 bases sitting between them. The CDR3 consists of 15 residues. Germline V gene lookup returns CDR1 LGHNA and CDR2 YSLEER. The CDR3 DNA reads as TGCGCCAGCAGCCAAGATTGGGGCATGAACACTGAAGCTTTCTTT. The encoded protein is CASSQDWGMNTEAFF.

This clone was observed a handful of times. The rearrangement links TRBV29-1 to TRBJ1-2; D perhaps matches TRBD1 (5 bases). CDR3 length: 15 residues. Germline assignment: CDR1 SQVTM and CDR2 ANQGSEA. Trimming pared 7 bases from V and 3 bases from J, leaving 21 bases between. CDR3 protein: CSAQVTLPTDYGYTF. The CDR3 DNA reads as TGCAGCGCACAGGTTACACTTCCTACTGACTATGGCTACACCTTC.

The J gene is TRBJ1-2, the V gene TRBV6-1; 7 positions match TRBD1. V lost 10 bases, J lost 5 bases, and 10 bases stayed unmatched. Per germline, CDR1 MNHNS and CDR2 SASEGT. The CDR3 is 13 residues long. The CDR3 coding sequence is TGTGCCACTGATAGGGACAGCTTTTATGGCTACACCTTC. This translates into CATDRDSFYGYTF.

The V and J genes are TRBV27 and TRBJ1-5; D call uncertain. The V end was cut by 6 bases, the J end by 6 bases, with 15 bases between. CDR3 length equals 14 residues. Germline V gene data show CDR1 as MNHEY and CDR2 as SMNVEV (reference sequence). DNA for the CDR3: TGTGCCAGCAGCCCCGTCAGGAACACTCAGCCCCAGCATTTT. Encoded protein: CASSPVRNTQPQHF.

The V and J genes are TRBV5-1 and TRBJ2-3; weak D call: TRBD1 (6 bases). This CDR3 has 14 amino acids. The V and J ends lost 4 bases and 4 bases respectively, with 13 bases between them. Germline values: CDR1 SGHRS, CDR2 YFSETQ. This CDR3 is CASSRSDSSDTQYF. DNA of the CDR3: TGCGCCAGCAGCAGATCGGACAGCTCAGATACGCAGTATTTT.

The chain has TRBV5-6 and TRBJ1-5; D is perhaps TRBD1 (5 bases). CDR1 and CDR2 from the germline V gene are SGHDT and YYEEEE. The CDR3 is 15 amino acids. Trimming took off 4 bases at V and 11 bases at J, with 22 bases between the two ends. CDR3 sequence: CASSLSRGGLGAQHF. In DNA form, the CDR3 reads TGTGCCAGCAGCCTCAGTCGTGGGGGACTTGGGGCCCAGCATTTT.

The chain employs TRBV27 and TRBJ1-6, with 7 bases identical to TRBD1. Trimming at V came to 2 bases and at J to 9 bases, leaving 7 bases not matched to a gene. The CDR3 totals 15 residues. Germline CDR1 is MNHEY and CDR2 is SMNVEV (reference sequence). CDR3 protein: CASSLTQGPASPLHF. The CDR3 DNA follows: TGTGCCAGCAGTTTAACACAGGGGCCAGCTTCACCCCTCCACTTT.

The chain is built from TRBV4-3 and TRBJ2-7; possibly TRBD1 for D (6 bases). This CDR3 has 15 amino acids. Germline values: CDR1 LGHNA, CDR2 YSLEER. With 0 bases removed from V and 3 bases from J, the gap between germline ends came to 12 bases. CDR3 protein: CASSQDRQANYEQYF. As DNA, the CDR3 is TGCGCCAGCAGCCAAGATCGACAGGCGAACTACGAGCAGTACTTC.

The chain joins TRBV11-2 to TRBJ1-4; D gene uncertain. This CDR3 has 12 amino acids. From germline, CDR1 is SGHAT and CDR2 FQNNGV. The V end was cut by 3 bases, the J end by 6 bases, with 5 bases between. The CDR3 region has the DNA TGTGCCAGCAGCTTGGCCCATGAAAAACTGTTTTTT. Its protein product is CASSLAHEKLFF.

CDR3 protein: CASTGQGNTIYF. CDR3 coding DNA: TGTGCCTCCACGGGACAGGGAAACACCATATATTTT. V usage is TRBV2 and J usage is TRBJ1-3, with TRBD1 matching over 7 bases. The ends lost 11 bases at V and 4 bases at J; junction bases unmatched: 5. The CDR3 sequence is 12 residues long. Germline CDR1 reads SNHLY; CDR2 reads FYNNEI.

The chain links TRBV7-9 to TRBJ1-5; D may be TRBD1 (5 bases). The ends were cut back, 3 bases at V and 5 bases at J, with 8 bases in the middle. Germline loops: CDR1 SEHNR, CDR2 FQNEAQ (reference sequence). The CDR3 extends over 13 amino acids. The CDR3 spells CASSFTGDQPQHF. As DNA, the CDR3 is TGTGCCAGCAGCTTTACAGGCGATCAGCCCCAGCATTTT.

The count of this clone is one. CDR3 loop: CASSVDQDRTYEQYF. In nucleotides, the CDR3 is TGTGCCAGCAGCGTAGATCAGGACAGGACTTACGAGCAGTACTTC. The V gene is TRBV9, the J gene TRBJ2-7, with 7 bases fitting TRBD1. V gave up 0 bases and J gave up 4 bases; unmatched junction bases: 7. Germline V gives CDR1 SGDLS, CDR2 YYNGEE. The CDR3 extends over 15 amino acids.

The table lists this clone with a few counts. This chain joins TRBV6-1 and TRBJ1-6; 8 bases are shared with TRBD1. The junction had 7 bases not matched to a gene; V was cut back by 2 bases and J by 10 bases. CDR3 length: 15 residues. CDR1 and CDR2 from the germline V gene are MNHNS and SASEGT. CDR3 sequence reads: CASSEFQGARSPLHF. Here the CDR3 DNA reads TGTGCCAGCAGTGAATTTCAGGGGGCAAGATCACCCCTCCACTTT.

The chain has TRBV27 and TRBJ1-2; the match to TRBD1 covers 12 bases. From germline, CDR1 is MNHEY and CDR2 SMNVEV (reference sequence). The CDR3 contains 15 residues. The junction had 2 bases not matched to a gene; V was cut back by 4 bases and J by 2 bases. The CDR3 nucleotides are TGTGCCAGCAGTTCGGGGACAGGGGGCAACTATGGCTACACCTTC. This sequence encodes CASSSGTGGNYGYTF.

The chain is built from TRBV30 and TRBJ1-2; 7 nucleotides align to TRBD1. The ends lost 0 bases at V and 7 bases at J; junction bases unmatched: 11. This CDR3 has 15 amino acids. Germline V gene data show CDR1 as GTSNPN and CDR2 as SVGIG (reference sequence). Written as DNA, the CDR3 is TGTGCCTGGAGTGTAGGTCAGGGGACAGATTCTGGCTACACCTTC. Amino acids: CAWSVGQGTDSGYTF.

The chain recombines TRBV6-6 with TRBJ1-1; D unresolved. Germline CDR1 is MNHNY and CDR2 is SVGAGI (reference sequence). Trimming stripped 3 bases from V and 3 bases from J, with 5 bases between. This CDR3 contains 12 residues. As DNA, the CDR3 is TGTGCCAGCAGTTATACATACACTGAAGCTTTCTTT. It encodes CASSYTYTEAFF.

This clone was picked up a small number of times. This chain joins TRBV27 and TRBJ2-3; 7 bases are a match to TRBD1. The CDR3 is 14 residues long. Germline V lookup: CDR1 MNHEY, CDR2 SMNVEV (reference sequence). V was pared by 5 bases and J by 5 bases, with 7 bases of the junction left unmatched. The CDR3 DNA reads TGTGCCAGCAGTCTACAGGGGCTCGGAGATACGCAGTATTTT. Translation gives CASSLQGLGDTQYF.

V usage is TRBV27 and J usage is TRBJ2-3; 10 bases are a match to TRBD2. V was clipped by 7 bases and J by 6 bases; unmatched bases: 13. The V gene's germline CDR1 is MNHEY and CDR2 SMNVEV (reference sequence). The CDR3 covers 16 residues. DNA of the CDR3: TGTGCCAGCACTGCCGAGTGGGCTAGCGGGGGTGATACGCAGTATTTT. The encoded protein is CASTAEWASGGDTQYF.

This clone has more than one count but fewer than ten. DNA for the CDR3: TGTGCCAGCAGTTTGGGACTAGCAGAACCCTACGAGCAGTACTTC. Its translation: CASSLGLAEPYEQYF. This chain connects TRBV6-1 to TRBJ2-7, with TRBD2 identical over 9 bases. The CDR3 runs 15 residues. The V segment lost 5 bases and the J segment 2 bases; nucleotides outside the gene matches: 7. CDR1 and CDR2 (germline): MNHNS, SASEGT.